This paragraph covers one TCR beta chain sequence. The protocol was immunoSEQ multiplex PCR, while the TCRdb copy is restricted to in-frame clones and leaves out a portion. The sample holds over 120,000 clones, around 90% seen once. The germline V gene has CDR1 PRHDT and CDR2 FYEKMQ (reference sequence). The V and J ends lost 2 bases and 3 bases respectively, with 14 bases between them. The CDR3 contains 15 residues. The entry originates in a study of blood T cell repertoires in COVID-19. The chain employs TRBV13 and TRBJ2-7, with D perhaps matching TRBD1 (6 bases). What was sequenced was peripheral blood. The sequence was collected from a human donor in a cohort sampled during active COVID-19. The CDR3 bases are TGTGCCAGCAGCTTACTCCCGGGACATAACTACGAGCAGTACTTC. It translates to CASSLLPGHNYEQYF.